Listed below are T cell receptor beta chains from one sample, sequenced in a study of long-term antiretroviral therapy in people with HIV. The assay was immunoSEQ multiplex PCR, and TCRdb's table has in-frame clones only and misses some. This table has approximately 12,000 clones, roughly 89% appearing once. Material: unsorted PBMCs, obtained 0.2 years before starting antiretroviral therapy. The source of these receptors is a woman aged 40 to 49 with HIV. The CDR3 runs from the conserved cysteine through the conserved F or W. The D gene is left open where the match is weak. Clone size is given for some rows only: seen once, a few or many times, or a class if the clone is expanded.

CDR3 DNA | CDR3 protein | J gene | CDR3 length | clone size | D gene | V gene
TGTGCCATCGGTACTTCCTACGAGCAGTACTTC | CAIGTSYEQYF | TRBJ2-7 | 11 | NA | NA | TRBV10-3
TGTGCCAGCAGCTCCGGGACAAGGAGCAGTGGCTACACCTTC | CASSSGTRSSGYTF | TRBJ1-2 | 14 | NA | NA | TRBV28
TGTGCCAGTCAGGTAGCGGGGGGGCCTGGCGAGCAGTACTTC | CASQVAGGPGEQYF | TRBJ2-7 | 14 | NA | TRBD2 | TRBV7-9
TGTGCCAGCAGTGAACCGGGACAGGGAACCCATGGCTACACCTTC | CASSEPGQGTHGYTF | TRBJ1-2 | 15 | NA | TRBD1 | TRBV6-1
TGTGCCAGCAGCTTGCAAAGTCGCTCCTATAATTCACCCCTCCACTTT | CASSLQSRSYNSPLHF | TRBJ1-6 | 16 | NA | NA | TRBV5-4
TGTGCCAGCTCCTTAGATGGACAGGGGGGTAATCAGCCCCAGCATTTT | CASSLDGQGGNQPQHF | TRBJ1-5 | 16 | NA | TRBD1 | TRBV18
TGCGCCAGCAGCCAAGAAACAGGGGGCCAGGGTGGCTACACCTTC | CASSQETGGQGGYTF | TRBJ1-2 | 15 | NA | TRBD1 | TRBV4-3
TGTGCCGGCGGCACGGGGGAGGGATTTAGCACAGATACGCAGTATTTT | CAGGTGEGFSTDTQYF | TRBJ2-3 | 16 | NA | TRBD2 | TRBV6-6
TGTGCCAGCAGCTTGGAAGGGGCTAACTATGGCTACACCTTC | CASSLEGANYGYTF | TRBJ1-2 | 14 | NA | NA | TRBV5-6
TGTGCCAGCAGCGCCGACAGTGTGCCTGAAGCTTTCTTT | CASSADSVPEAFF | TRBJ1-1 | 13 | once | NA | TRBV13
TGTGCCAGCAGCTTAATGGGTTGGACTGAAGCTTTCTTT | CASSLMGWTEAFF | TRBJ1-1 | 13 | once | NA | TRBV11-2
TGCGCCAGCAGCCAAGGGTTGGGGACAGGGGGCCGAGAGCAGTACTTC | CASSQGLGTGGREQYF | TRBJ2-7 | 16 | NA | TRBD1 | TRBV4-1
TGTGCCAGCAGCTTAGCGCCCAGGGTAGGGGAGACCCAGTACTTC | CASSLAPRVGETQYF | TRBJ2-5 | 15 | NA | NA | TRBV7-9
TGTGCCTGGAGTGCTGGTCTCGGGGTCGCGAACACCGGGGAGCTGTTTTTT | CAWSAGLGVANTGELFF | TRBJ2-2 | 17 | NA | NA | TRBV30
TGCAGCGTTCAGACTAATACCTACGAGCAGTACTTC | CSVQTNTYEQYF | TRBJ2-7 | 12 | NA | NA | TRBV29-1
TGTGCCAGCAGTCCCTGGGGGGCCAGCGACTACACCTTC | CASSPWGASDYTF | TRBJ1-2 | 13 | NA | NA | TRBV27
TGTGCCAGCAGCCGCGGGGACACGGGGAACTATGGCTACACCTTC | CASSRGDTGNYGYTF | TRBJ1-2 | 15 | NA | NA | TRBV27
TGTGCCAGCTTCCGAGACAGGGGGGGCTTCCAGCCCCAGCATTTT | CASFRDRGGFQPQHF | TRBJ1-5 | 15 | NA | TRBD1 | TRBV2
TGTGCCAGCAGCTCCGGGACAGGGGGTGAGCAGCCCCAGCATTTT | CASSSGTGGEQPQHF | TRBJ1-5 | 15 | NA | TRBD1 | TRBV7-2
TGCGCCAGCAGCCAACAGGCGCCCGGGGGGCGCACAGATACGCAGTATTTT | CASSQQAPGGRTDTQYF | TRBJ2-3 | 17 | NA | NA | TRBV4-3
TGTGCCAGCAATCAGGGGGCTGGAAACACCATATATTTT | CASNQGAGNTIYF | TRBJ1-3 | 13 | NA | TRBD1 | TRBV6-5
TGTGCCAGCAGTCCACGCCAGGGGGCAGGGCAGCCCCAGCATTTT | CASSPRQGAGQPQHF | TRBJ1-5 | 15 | NA | TRBD1 | TRBV6-5
TGTGCCAGCTCACTATCGCAGGGCTATGGCTACACCTTC | CASSLSQGYGYTF | TRBJ1-2 | 13 | NA | NA | TRBV18
TGTGCCAGCAGTGAAGGGGGTTCGGGCACCGGGGAGCTGTTTTTT | CASSEGGSGTGELFF | TRBJ2-2 | 15 | NA | NA | TRBV6-1
TGTGCCAGCAGTTCCAGGACAGGGGTCTCCTATAATTCACCCCTCCACTTT | CASSSRTGVSYNSPLHF | TRBJ1-6 | 17 | NA | TRBD1 | TRBV27
TGCGCCAGCAGCGACGAAGGTCAGGCTACTCTGGGCACTGAAGCTTTCTTT | CASSDEGQATLGTEAFF | TRBJ1-1 | 17 | NA | NA | TRBV4-3
TGCGCCAGCAGTGCGGGCTCCTACGAGCAGTACTTC | CASSAGSYEQYF | TRBJ2-7 | 12 | NA | NA | TRBV10-1
TGTGCCAGCAGCTTAAATGCAGGGCGTGGTGAGCAGTACTTC | CASSLNAGRGEQYF | TRBJ2-7 | 14 | NA | NA | TRBV7-3
TGTGCCAGCAGTACGCCAGCGGGGGGCTACAATGAGCAGTTCTTC | CASSTPAGGYNEQFF | TRBJ2-1 | 15 | NA | TRBD2 | TRBV6-5
TGTGCCAGCAGCCCTAGCGGGTGGCTAGCGGGGAACGAGCAGTACTTC | CASSPSGWLAGNEQYF | TRBJ2-7 | 16 | NA | TRBD2 | TRBV9
TGTGCCAGCTCACCAACCGGACAGGGCGAGACCTTCTCTGGAAACACCATATATTTT | CASSPTGQGETFSGNTIYF | TRBJ1-3 | 19 | once | TRBD1 | TRBV18
TGTGCCAGCAGCTTAGGTTCAAATGAGCAGTTCTTC | CASSLGSNEQFF | TRBJ2-1 | 12 | NA | NA | TRBV13